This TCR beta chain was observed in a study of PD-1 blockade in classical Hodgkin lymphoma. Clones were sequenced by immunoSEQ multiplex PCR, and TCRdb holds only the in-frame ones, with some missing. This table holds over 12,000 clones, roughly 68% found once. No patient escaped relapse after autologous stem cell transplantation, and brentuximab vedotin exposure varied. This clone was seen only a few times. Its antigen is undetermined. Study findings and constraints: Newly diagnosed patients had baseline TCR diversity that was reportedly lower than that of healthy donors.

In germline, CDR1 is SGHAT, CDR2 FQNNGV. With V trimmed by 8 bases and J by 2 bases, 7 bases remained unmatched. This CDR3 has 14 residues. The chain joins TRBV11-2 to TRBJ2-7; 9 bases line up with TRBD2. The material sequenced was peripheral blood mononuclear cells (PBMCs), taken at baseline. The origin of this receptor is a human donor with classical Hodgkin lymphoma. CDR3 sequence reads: CASGGLAGTYEQYF. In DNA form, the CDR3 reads TGTGCCAGCGGGGGGCTAGCGGGAACCTACGAGCAGTACTTC.